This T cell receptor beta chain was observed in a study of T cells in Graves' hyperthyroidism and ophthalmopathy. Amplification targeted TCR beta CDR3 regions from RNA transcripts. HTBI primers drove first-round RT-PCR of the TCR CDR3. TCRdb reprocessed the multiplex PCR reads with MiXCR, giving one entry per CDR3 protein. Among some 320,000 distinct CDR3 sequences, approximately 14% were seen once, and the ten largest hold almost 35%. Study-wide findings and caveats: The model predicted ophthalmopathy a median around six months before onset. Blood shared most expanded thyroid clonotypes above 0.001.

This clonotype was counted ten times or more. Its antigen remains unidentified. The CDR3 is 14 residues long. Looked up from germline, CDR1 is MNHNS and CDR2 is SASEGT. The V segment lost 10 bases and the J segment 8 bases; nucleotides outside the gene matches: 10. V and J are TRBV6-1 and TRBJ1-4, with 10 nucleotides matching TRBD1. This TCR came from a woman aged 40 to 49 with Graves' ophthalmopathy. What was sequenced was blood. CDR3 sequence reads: CAIGPGQGWEKLFF. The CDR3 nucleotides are TGTGCCATCGGTCCGGGACAGGGGTGGGAAAAACTGTTTTTT.